This T cell receptor (beta chain) was captured in a study of blood T cell repertoires in COVID-19. Study context: Sources were T cells, B-cell-depleted T cells, or PBMCs; the material itself was cDNA or gDNA.

V was cut by 7 bases and J by 1 base, with 11 bases left in between. The CDR3 is 13 amino acids. Germline CDR1 reads SGHRS; CDR2 reads YFSETQ. Methods used by the authors: Estimation of nucleated cell counts was performed using reference gene primer amplification. TCRdb's copy holds only in-frame clones and misses some; the assay was immunoSEQ multiplex PCR. V and J calls and clone size are as listed in that table; D and trimming were resolved from the DNA. The sample lists roughly 280,000 clones, 89% occurring once. In terms of age and location, participants ranged from roughly 18 to 100 years and lived in about 25 US areas. Recovered participants had two consecutive negative NP/OP PCR tests, healthcare professional clearance, or symptom resolution.

This rearrangement joins TRBV5-1 to TRBJ1-1, with unresolved D. The source material was PBMCs or T cells enriched from blood (not recorded which). This TCR was sampled from an older woman who had recovered from COVID-19. The CDR3 nucleotides are TGCGCCAGCGCCACCCTAGGGAACACTGAAGCTTTCTTT. Residues: CASATLGNTEAFF.